This entry features one TCR beta chain sequence. Antigen: not known. The CDR3 has 15 residues. V was pared by 2 bases and J by 0 bases, with 8 bases between. Germline V gene data show CDR1 as MDHEN and CDR2 as SYDVKM. TCRdb's table, derived via immunoSEQ multiplex PCR, lists solely in-frame clones and lacks some. The sample has roughly 4,000 clones; around 80% are singletons. This sample is part of a study of immune evolution from preneoplasia to lung adenocarcinoma. Study results and limitations: Top clone share appeared to fall from AAH through AIS, MIA, adenocarcinoma.

V gene TRBV28 combines with J gene TRBJ1-3; unclear D gene. The receptor's source is a person aged 50-69 years with lung adenocarcinoma. Material: FFPE minimally invasive lung adenocarcinoma tissue. CDR3 residues: CASSLRGSSGNTIYF. The CDR3 DNA is TGTGCCAGCAGTTTACGGGGAAGCTCTGGAAACACCATATATTTT.